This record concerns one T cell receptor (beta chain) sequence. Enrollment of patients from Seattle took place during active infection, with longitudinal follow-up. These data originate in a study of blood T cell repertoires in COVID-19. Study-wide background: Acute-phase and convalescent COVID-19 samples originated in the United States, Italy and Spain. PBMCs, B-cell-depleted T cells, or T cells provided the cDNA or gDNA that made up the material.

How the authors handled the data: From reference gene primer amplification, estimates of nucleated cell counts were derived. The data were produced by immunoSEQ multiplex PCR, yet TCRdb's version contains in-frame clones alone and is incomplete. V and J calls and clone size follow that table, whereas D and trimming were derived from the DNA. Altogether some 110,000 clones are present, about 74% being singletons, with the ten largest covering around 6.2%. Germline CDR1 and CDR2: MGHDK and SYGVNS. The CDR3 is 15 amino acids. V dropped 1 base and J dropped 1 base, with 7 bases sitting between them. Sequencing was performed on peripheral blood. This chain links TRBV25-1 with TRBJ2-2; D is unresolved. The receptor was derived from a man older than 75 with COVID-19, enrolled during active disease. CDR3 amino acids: CASSELGRNTGELFF. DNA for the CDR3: TGTGCCAGCAGTGAATTGGGCAGGAACACCGGGGAGCTGTTTTTT.